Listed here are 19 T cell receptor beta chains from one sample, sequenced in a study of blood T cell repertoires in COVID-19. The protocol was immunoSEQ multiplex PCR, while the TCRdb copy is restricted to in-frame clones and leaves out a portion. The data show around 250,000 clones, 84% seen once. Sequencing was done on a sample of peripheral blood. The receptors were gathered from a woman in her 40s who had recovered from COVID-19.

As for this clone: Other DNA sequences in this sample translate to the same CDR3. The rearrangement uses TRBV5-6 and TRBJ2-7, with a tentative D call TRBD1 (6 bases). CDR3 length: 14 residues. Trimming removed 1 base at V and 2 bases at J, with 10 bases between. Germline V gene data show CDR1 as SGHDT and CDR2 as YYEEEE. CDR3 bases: TGTGCCAGCAGCTTGTTACAGGGTACCTACGAGCAGTACTTC. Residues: CASSLLQGTYEQYF. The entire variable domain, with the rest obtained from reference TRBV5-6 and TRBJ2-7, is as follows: DAGVTQSPTHLIKTRGQQVTLRCSPKSGHDTVSWYQQALGQGPQFIFQYYEEEERQRGNFPDRFSGHQFPNYSSELNVNALLLGDSALYLCASSLLQGTYEQYFGPGTRLTVT.

The DNA of the CDR3 is TGTGCCATCAGTGAGTCGGGGACACTGGGCAATGAGCAGTTCTTC. This sequence encodes CAISESGTLGNEQFF. The chain joins TRBV10-3 to TRBJ2-1; D may be TRBD1 (6 bases). CDR1 is ENHRY and CDR2 is SYGVKD in the germline V gene. V gave up 0 bases and J gave up 6 bases, with 12 bases separating them. The CDR3 extends over 15 amino acids.

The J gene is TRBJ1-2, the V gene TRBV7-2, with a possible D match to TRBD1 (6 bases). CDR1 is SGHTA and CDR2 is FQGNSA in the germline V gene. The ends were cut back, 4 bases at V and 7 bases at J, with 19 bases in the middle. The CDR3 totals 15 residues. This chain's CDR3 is CASSSNPGVGSGYTF. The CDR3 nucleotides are TGTGCCAGCAGCTCAAATCCAGGGGTTGGGAGTGGCTACACCTTC.

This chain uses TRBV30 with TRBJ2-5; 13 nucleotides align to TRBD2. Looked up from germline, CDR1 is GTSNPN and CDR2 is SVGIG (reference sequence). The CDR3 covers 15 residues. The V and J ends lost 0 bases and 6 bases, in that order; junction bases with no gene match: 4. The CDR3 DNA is TGTGCCTGGAGTGTTAGACTAGCGGGGGGACAGACCCAGTACTTC. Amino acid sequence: CAWSVRLAGGQTQYF.

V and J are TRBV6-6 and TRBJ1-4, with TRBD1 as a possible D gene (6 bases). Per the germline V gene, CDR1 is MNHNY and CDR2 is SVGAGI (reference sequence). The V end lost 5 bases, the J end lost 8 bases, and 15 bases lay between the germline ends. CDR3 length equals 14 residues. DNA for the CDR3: TGTGCCAGCAGTCGAACAGGGAATCAAGAAAAACTGTTTTTT. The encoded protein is CASSRTGNQEKLFF.

CDR3: CATSRGNESNQPQHF. As DNA, the CDR3 is TGTGCCACCTCCCGGGGGAATGAGAGCAATCAGCCCCAGCATTTT. V and J are TRBV6-5 and TRBJ1-5; maybe TRBD1 (5 bases). Germline lookup yields CDR1 MNHEY and CDR2 SVGAGI. V was trimmed by 10 bases and J by 1 base, leaving 17 bases between them. The CDR3 runs to 15 residues.

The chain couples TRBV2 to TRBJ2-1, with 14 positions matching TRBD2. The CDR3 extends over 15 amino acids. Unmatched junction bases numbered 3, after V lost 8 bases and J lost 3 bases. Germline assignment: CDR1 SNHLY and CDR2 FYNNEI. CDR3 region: CASGTSGGYYNEQFF. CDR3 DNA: TGTGCCAGCGGGACTAGCGGGGGTTACTACAATGAGCAGTTCTTC. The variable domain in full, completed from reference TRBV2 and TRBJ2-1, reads EPEVTQTPSHQVTQMGQEVILRCVPISNHLYFYWYRQILGQKVEFLVSFYNNEISEKSEIFDDQFSVERPDGSNFTLKIRSTKLEDSAMYFCASGTSGGYYNEQFFGPGTRLTVL.

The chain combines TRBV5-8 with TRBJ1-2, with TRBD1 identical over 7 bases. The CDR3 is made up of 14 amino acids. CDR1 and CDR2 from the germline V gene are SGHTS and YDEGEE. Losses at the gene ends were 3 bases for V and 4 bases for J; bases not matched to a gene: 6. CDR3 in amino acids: CASSYTGATYGYTF. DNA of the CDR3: TGTGCCAGCAGCTACACAGGGGCTACCTATGGCTACACCTTC.

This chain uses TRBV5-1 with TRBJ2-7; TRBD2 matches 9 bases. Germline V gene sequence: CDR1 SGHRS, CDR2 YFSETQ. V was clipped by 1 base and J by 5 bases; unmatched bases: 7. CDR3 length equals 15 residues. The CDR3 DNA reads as TGCGCCAGCAGCTTGTCGGGTAGCGGGGGCAACGAGCAGTACTTC. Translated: CASSLSGSGGNEQYF.

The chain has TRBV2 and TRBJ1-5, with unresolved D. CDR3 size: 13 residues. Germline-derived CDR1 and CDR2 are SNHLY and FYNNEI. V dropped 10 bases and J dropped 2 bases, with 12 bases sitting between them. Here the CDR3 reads CATSEEGNQPQHF. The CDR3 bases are TGTGCCACCTCGGAGGAGGGCAATCAGCCCCAGCATTTT.

The CDR3 is CAIRQGASYEQYF. CDR3 nucleotide sequence: TGCGCCATTCGACAGGGAGCTTCCTACGAGCAGTACTTC. The chain has TRBV10-2 and TRBJ2-7, with TRBD1 identical over 7 bases. V gave up 10 bases and J gave up 1 base; unmatched junction bases: 7. Germline V gene data show CDR1 as WSHSY and CDR2 as SAAADI. The CDR3 is made up of 13 amino acids.

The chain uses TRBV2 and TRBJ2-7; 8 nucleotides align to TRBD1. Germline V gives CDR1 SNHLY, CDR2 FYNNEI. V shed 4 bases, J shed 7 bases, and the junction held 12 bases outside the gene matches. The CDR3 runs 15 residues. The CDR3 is CASSGVWQGAQEQYF. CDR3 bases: TGTGCCAGCAGTGGGGTTTGGCAGGGGGCACAGGAGCAGTACTTC.

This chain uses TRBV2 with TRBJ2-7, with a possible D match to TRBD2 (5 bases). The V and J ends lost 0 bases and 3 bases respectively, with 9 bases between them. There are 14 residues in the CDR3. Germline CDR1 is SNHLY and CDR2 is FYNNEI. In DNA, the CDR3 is TGTGCCAGCAGTGAAGCTCTCGGGATCTACGAGCAGTACTTC. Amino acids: CASSEALGIYEQYF.

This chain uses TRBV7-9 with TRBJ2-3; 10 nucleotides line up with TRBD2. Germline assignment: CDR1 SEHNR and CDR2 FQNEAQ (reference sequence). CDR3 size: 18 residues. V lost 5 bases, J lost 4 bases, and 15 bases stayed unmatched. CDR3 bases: TGTGCCAGCAGCCTCACCGGGACTAGCGTGTGGCAGCCAGATACGCAGTATTTT. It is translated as CASSLTGTSVWQPDTQYF.

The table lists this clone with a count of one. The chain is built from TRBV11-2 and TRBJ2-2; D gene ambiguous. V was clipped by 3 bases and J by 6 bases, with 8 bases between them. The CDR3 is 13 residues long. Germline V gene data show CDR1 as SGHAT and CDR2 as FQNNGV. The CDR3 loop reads CASSFQWPGELFF. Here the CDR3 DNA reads TGTGCCAGCAGCTTTCAATGGCCCGGGGAGCTGTTTTTT.

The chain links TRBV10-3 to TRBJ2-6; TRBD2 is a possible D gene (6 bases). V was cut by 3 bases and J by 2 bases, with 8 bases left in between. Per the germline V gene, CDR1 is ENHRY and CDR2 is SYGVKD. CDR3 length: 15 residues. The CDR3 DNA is TGTGCCATCAGTGATTGGGGGGCTGGGGCCAACGTCCTGACTTTC. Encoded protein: CAISDWGAGANVLTF.

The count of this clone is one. CDR3 sequence: CVLSLIAGSEQYF. The DNA for the CDR3 is TGTGTCCTAAGTTTGATAGCGGGAAGCGAGCAGTACTTC. The chain combines TRBV6-5 with TRBJ2-7; 8 bases fit TRBD2. The CDR3 has 13 amino acids. Per germline, CDR1 MNHEY and CDR2 SVGAGI.

CDR3 DNA: TGTGCCAGCAGTGGCGGACTAGCGGGGACACCCGATGCCTACGAGCAGTACTTC. This gives the protein CASSGGLAGTPDAYEQYF. The V and J genes are TRBV28 and TRBJ2-7, with TRBD2 identical over 12 bases. The V gene end was trimmed by 5 bases and the J gene end by 2 bases; junction bases not matched to a gene: 13. The germline gives CDR1 MDHEN, CDR2 SYDVKM. The CDR3 runs 18 residues.

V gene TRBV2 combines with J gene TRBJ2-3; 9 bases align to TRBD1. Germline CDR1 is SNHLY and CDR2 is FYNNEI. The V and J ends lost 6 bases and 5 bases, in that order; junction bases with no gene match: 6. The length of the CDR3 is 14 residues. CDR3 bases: TGTGCCAGCAGATGGGGACAGGGAATAGATACGCAGTATTTT. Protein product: CASRWGQGIDTQYF.